This T cell receptor (beta chain) was recorded in a study of blood T cell repertoires in COVID-19 (TCRdb year 2020). About the full investigation: Samples from collaborators originated in the United States, Italy and Spain and spanned both the acute and convalescent phases of COVID-19. HLA class I and class II types, where available, came from metadata supplied by the sample provider rather than from assay-based typing. The samples were drawn from the first 160 participants of the ongoing ImmuneRACE study and from over a thousand subjects provided by 6 global collaborators. Nearly every sample came with metadata listing a de-identified subject ID, COVID-19 status, age in years and sex. Subjects who had been exposed to COVID-19, were actively infected with it, or had recovered from it provided the deeply sampled blood TCRbeta repertoires that made up the dataset. The material from the prospective study consisted of cDNA or gDNA derived from T cells, B-cell-depleted T cells, or PBMCs. A freely available public database, intended as a resource for researchers studying the immune response to SARS-CoV-2, is where the repertoires were released. Findings and caveats that apply to the study as a whole: Clinical and demographic metadata were provided uncurated, with the amount varying by source and participant.

TCRbeta CDR3 regions were amplified from genomic DNA by means of the immunoSEQ Assay, a bias-controlled multiplex PCR. The study's own analysis went as follows. Within the assay, amplification of reference gene primers was used to estimate how many nucleated cells each sample contained. To quantify the absolute abundance of each unique TCRbeta CDR3 rearrangement, sequence reads were collapsed and filtered. For each sample, productive Simpson clonality was calculated as the square root of Simpson's diversity index over productive rearrangements. As stored in TCRdb, this immuneACCESS dataset retains in-frame rearrangements with V and J assigned. A fraction of the clones does not appear; measured against another copy, unresolved V genes explain less than half of the discrepancy, and the remainder lacks a known reason. The V and J calls and the clone size are those of that table, but D and trimming were determined from the DNA. This sample comprises roughly 110,000 clones, about 85% of them detected only once. About 13% of the sample rests with the top ten.

Whole blood was collected in K2EDTA tubes by collaborating institutions according to the institutions' own protocols. For TCRbeta analysis, collaborators shipped samples as frozen whole blood, isolated PBMCs, or DNA extracted from either of those sample types. Per the germline V gene (reference sequence), DFQATT is the CDR1 and SNEGSKA is the CDR2. Here V drops 3 bases and J drops 2 bases, and the junction holds 2 bases not matched to any gene. Spanning cysteine to phenylalanine, the CDR3 consists of 14 amino acids. CDR3 DNA is the only sequence kept; it has 42 bases, read in frame from the first base. About this clone itself: The clone's antigen remains unknown. Base qualities are missing; no much larger clone stands one base away.

The chain uses TRBV20-1 and TRBJ2-3; TRBD2 agrees with 10 junctional bases. Sequenced material: peripheral blood. The source is a human donor in a cohort sampled during active COVID-19. The DNA reads as follows: TGCAGTGCTAGTACTAGCGGGGTCACAGATACGCAGTATTTT. Translated, it gives CSASTSGVTDTQYF.